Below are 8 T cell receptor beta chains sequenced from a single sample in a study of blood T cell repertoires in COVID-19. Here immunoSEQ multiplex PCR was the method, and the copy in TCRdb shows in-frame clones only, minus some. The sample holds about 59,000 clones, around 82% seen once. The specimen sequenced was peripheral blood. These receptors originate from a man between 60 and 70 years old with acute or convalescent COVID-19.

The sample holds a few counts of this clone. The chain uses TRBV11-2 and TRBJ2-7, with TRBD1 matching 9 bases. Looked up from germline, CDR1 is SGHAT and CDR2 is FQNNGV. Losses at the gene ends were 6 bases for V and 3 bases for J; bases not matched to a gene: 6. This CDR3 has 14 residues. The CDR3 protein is CASRGTGKLYEQYF. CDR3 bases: TGTGCCAGCAGGGGGACAGGGAAACTCTACGAGCAGTACTTC.

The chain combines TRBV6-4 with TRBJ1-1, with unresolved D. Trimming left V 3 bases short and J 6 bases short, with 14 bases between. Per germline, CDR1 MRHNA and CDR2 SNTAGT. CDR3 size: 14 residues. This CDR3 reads CASSDNEGYPEAFF. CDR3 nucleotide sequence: TGTGCCAGCAGTGATAATGAGGGTTACCCTGAAGCTTTCTTT.

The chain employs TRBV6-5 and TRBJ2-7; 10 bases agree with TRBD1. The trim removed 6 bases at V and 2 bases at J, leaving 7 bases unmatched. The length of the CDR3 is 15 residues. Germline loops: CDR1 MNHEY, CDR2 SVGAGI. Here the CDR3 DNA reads TGTGCCAGCAGACTCGGACAGGGGGATACCTACGAGCAGTACTTC. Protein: CASRLGQGDTYEQYF.

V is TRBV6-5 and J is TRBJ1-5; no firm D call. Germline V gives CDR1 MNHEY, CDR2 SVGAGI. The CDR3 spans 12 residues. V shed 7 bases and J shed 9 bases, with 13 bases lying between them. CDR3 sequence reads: CASNAGVGPQHF. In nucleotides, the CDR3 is TGTGCCAGCAATGCGGGAGTCGGGCCCCAGCATTTT.

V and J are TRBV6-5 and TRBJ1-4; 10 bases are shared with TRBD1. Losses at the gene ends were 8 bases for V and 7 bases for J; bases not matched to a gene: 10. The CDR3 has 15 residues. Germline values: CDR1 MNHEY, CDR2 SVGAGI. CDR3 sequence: CASVSWGTGVEKLFF. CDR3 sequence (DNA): TGTGCCAGCGTTAGTTGGGGGACAGGGGTTGAAAAACTGTTTTTT.

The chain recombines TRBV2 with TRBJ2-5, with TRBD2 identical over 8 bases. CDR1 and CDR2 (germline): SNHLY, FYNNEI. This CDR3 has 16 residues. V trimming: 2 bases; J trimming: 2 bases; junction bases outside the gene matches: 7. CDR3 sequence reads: CASSEFTSGRQETQYF. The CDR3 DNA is TGTGCCAGCAGTGAATTCACTAGCGGTCGTCAAGAGACCCAGTACTTC.

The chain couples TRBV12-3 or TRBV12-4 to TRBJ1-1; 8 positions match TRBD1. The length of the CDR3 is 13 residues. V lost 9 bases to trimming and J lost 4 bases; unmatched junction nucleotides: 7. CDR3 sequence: CASTTGATTEAFF. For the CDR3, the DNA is TGTGCCAGTACGACAGGGGCTACCACTGAAGCTTTCTTT.

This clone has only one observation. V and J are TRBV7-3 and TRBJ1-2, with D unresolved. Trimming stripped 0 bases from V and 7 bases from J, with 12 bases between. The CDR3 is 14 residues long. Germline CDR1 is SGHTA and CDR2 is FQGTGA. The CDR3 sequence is CASSLTGLPGGYTF. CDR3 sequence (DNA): TGTGCCAGCAGCTTAACCGGCCTGCCGGGTGGCTACACCTTC.